Following are 30 T cell receptor beta chains from one sample sequenced in a study of blood T cell repertoires in COVID-19. Sequencing used immunoSEQ multiplex PCR; TCRdb keeps in-frame clones, though not all of them. Of a few hundred thousand clones in the sample, 65% to 85% were seen once. Sequenced material: PBMCs or T cells enriched from blood (not recorded which). The receptors stem from a woman aged 40-49 years with acute COVID-19.

The rearrangement joins TRBV13 to TRBJ2-5; D gene ambiguous. Trimming left V 2 bases short and J 3 bases short, with 13 bases between. CDR1 and CDR2 (germline): PRHDT, FYEKMQ (reference sequence). CDR3 length: 15 residues. The CDR3 DNA reads as TGTGCCAGCAGCTTATACGGTTCTCCCGAAGAGACCCAGTACTTC. It translates to CASSLYGSPEETQYF.

The chain uses TRBV18 and TRBJ1-2; no clear D. CDR3 length: 16 amino acids. CDR1 and CDR2 (germline): KGHSH, LQKENI. Trimming removed 2 bases from V and 4 bases from J, with 17 bases in between. CDR3 sequence (DNA): TGTGCCAGCTCACCAGAGTCGACATTTGGAGGCTATGGCTACACCTTC. Its protein is CASSPESTFGGYGYTF.

The chain has TRBV7-6 and TRBJ2-2; 9 bases match TRBD2. The CDR3 runs to 19 residues. The germline CDR1 and CDR2 sequences are SGHVS and FNYEAQ. V shed 1 base, J shed 2 bases, and the junction held 11 bases outside the gene matches. The CDR3 protein is CASSLVGNPSGINTGELFF. The CDR3 DNA reads as TGTGCCAGCAGCTTAGTAGGGAACCCTAGCGGGATAAACACCGGGGAGCTGTTTTTT.

This clone occurred once. CDR3 sequence (DNA): TGTGCCAGCAGTTTAAGTCTAGTCTACGAGCAGTACTTC. It encodes CASSLSLVYEQYF. The V and J genes are TRBV28 and TRBJ2-7, with D unresolved. Germline V gene data show CDR1 as MDHEN and CDR2 as SYDVKM. The length of the CDR3 is 13 residues. The germline V and J ends were trimmed by 2 bases and 3 bases, with 8 bases remaining between them.

The chain carries TRBV28 and TRBJ1-5; the D gene is possibly TRBD1 (5 bases). The V end was cut by 3 bases, the J end by 1 base, with 10 bases between. The length of the CDR3 is 15 residues. Per germline, CDR1 MDHEN and CDR2 SYDVKM. The CDR3 region is CASSFLQGSNQPQHF. CDR3 DNA sequence: TGTGCCAGCAGTTTTCTCCAGGGAAGCAATCAGCCCCAGCATTTT.

Here the CDR3 DNA reads TGTGCCGGGCGGCGGGGACAGAGCTCCTACGAGCAGTACTTC. This sequence encodes CAGRRGQSSYEQYF. The chain carries TRBV6-5 and TRBJ2-7, with D possibly being TRBD1 (7 bases). CDR3 size: 14 residues. The V gene lost 11 bases and the J gene lost 0 bases, with 17 bases spanning the gap. CDR1 and CDR2 (germline): MNHEY, SVGAGI.

The chain joins TRBV19 to TRBJ2-6; maybe TRBD1 (6 bases). There are 17 residues in the CDR3. Germline CDR1 LNHDA, CDR2 SQIVND (reference sequence). The germline V and J ends were trimmed by 6 bases and 4 bases, with 19 bases remaining between them. The chain's CDR3 is CASRAAGAPSGANVLTF. The CDR3 DNA reads TGTGCCAGTAGGGCGGCAGGGGCTCCCTCAGGGGCCAACGTCCTGACTTTC.

The chain recombines TRBV2 with TRBJ1-2, with 8 positions matching TRBD1. The germline V gene encodes CDR1 SNHLY and CDR2 FYNNEI. With V trimmed by 3 bases and J by 6 bases, 9 bases remained unmatched. This CDR3 region has 15 residues. This CDR3 reads CASSDPGGRGHGYTF. CDR3 coding DNA: TGTGCCAGCAGTGATCCGGGGGGCAGGGGGCATGGCTACACCTTC.

The chain is built from TRBV23-1 and TRBJ1-6, with D tentatively TRBD1 (6 bases). TRBV23-1 is an ORF; its function is uncertain. The CDR3 contains 13 residues. V lost 4 bases and J 9 bases, leaving 10 bases between the germline ends. CDR3 DNA sequence: TGCGCCAGCAGTCGCGACAGGCTTTCACCCCTCCACTTT. This codes for CASSRDRLSPLHF.

The chain couples TRBV28 to TRBJ1-1; D uncertain. Germline CDR1 and CDR2: MDHEN and SYDVKM. Deletions cut 8 bases from V and 0 bases from J, with 7 bases between. This CDR3 is built from 12 residues. The CDR3 coding sequence is TGTGCCAGCCGAGGGCTGAACACTGAAGCTTTCTTT. It codes for CASRGLNTEAFF.

V is TRBV5-1 and J is TRBJ2-2, with 9 bases aligning to TRBD2. V shed 0 bases, J shed 6 bases, and the junction held 12 bases outside the gene matches. Looked up from germline, CDR1 is SGHRS and CDR2 is YFSETQ. The CDR3 has 18 amino acids. The CDR3 sequence: CASSLGGAASGMAGELFF. The CDR3, as DNA: TGCGCCAGCAGCTTGGGGGGCGCGGCTAGCGGGATGGCCGGGGAGCTGTTTTTT.

The rearrangement joins TRBV29-1 to TRBJ1-2, with D perhaps matching TRBD1 (5 bases). Germline lookup yields CDR1 SQVTM and CDR2 ANQGSEA. Trimming removed 7 bases at V and 3 bases at J, with 15 bases between. The CDR3 runs 13 residues. The CDR3 loop reads CSAPGDSYYGYTF. The CDR3 bases are TGCAGCGCCCCAGGCGACAGTTACTATGGCTACACCTTC.

The V and J genes are TRBV3-1 (or the pseudogene TRBV3-2) and TRBJ2-2, with TRBD1 matching over 10 bases. CDR1 and CDR2 (germline): LGHDT, YNNKEL (reference sequence). Trimming at V came to 4 bases and at J to 6 bases, leaving 2 bases not matched to a gene. The CDR3 runs 14 residues. This CDR3 is CASSRGQGPGELFF. CDR3 coding DNA: TGTGCCAGCAGCCGGGGACAGGGGCCCGGGGAGCTGTTTTTT.

Sample share makes this clone medium-sized. The chain combines TRBV6-4 with TRBJ2-3; 12 nucleotides line up with TRBD1. This CDR3 is built from 15 residues. V lost 3 bases and J lost 4; bases outside the gene matches: 2. CDR1 is MRHNA and CDR2 is SNTAGT in the germline V gene. CDR3 protein: CASSEGTGGADTQYF. The CDR3 DNA is TGTGCCAGCAGTGAGGGGACAGGGGGCGCAGATACGCAGTATTTT.

This CDR3 reads CASSWTSGSNEQYF. In nucleotides, the CDR3 is TGTGCCAGCAGTTGGACTAGCGGGAGCAACGAGCAGTACTTC. V usage is TRBV27 and J usage is TRBJ2-7; the match to TRBD2 covers 13 bases. CDR3 length: 14 amino acids. CDR1 is MNHEY and CDR2 is SMNVEV in the germline V gene (reference sequence). V was clipped by 4 bases and J by 5 bases; unmatched bases: 2.

CDR3 sequence: CAISRDRVRPQHF. In DNA, the CDR3 is TGTGCCATCAGTCGGGACAGGGTCCGACCCCAGCATTTT. The chain has TRBV10-3 and TRBJ1-5; 9 bases align to TRBD1. The CDR3 loop spans 13 amino acids. Trimming removed 5 bases from V and 10 bases from J; junction bases left unmatched: 6. The germline V gene encodes CDR1 ENHRY and CDR2 SYGVKD.

This clone was seen only a few times. The sample carries other DNA sequences with the same CDR3. The chain carries TRBV27 and TRBJ1-5; D gene ambiguous. V was pared by 4 bases and J by 0 bases, with 4 bases between. Germline CDR1 and CDR2: MNHEY and SMNVEV (reference sequence). The CDR3 has 13 residues. DNA for the CDR3: TGTGCCAGCAGTTCTCGTAGCAATCAGCCCCAGCATTTT. Translating it yields CASSSRSNQPQHF.

The V and J genes are TRBV24-1 and TRBJ2-1; 7 bases are shared with TRBD1. The CDR3 consists of 15 residues. The V segment lost 4 bases and the J segment 2 bases; nucleotides outside the gene matches: 4. Germline values: CDR1 KGHDR, CDR2 SFDVKD. The CDR3 DNA reads as TGTGCCACCAGTGAACCGGGACAGACCTACAATGAGCAGTTCTTC. Residues: CATSEPGQTYNEQFF.

The chain recombines TRBV19 with TRBJ2-5; D is perhaps TRBD1 (6 bases). The CDR3 loop spans 13 amino acids. In germline, CDR1 is LNHDA, CDR2 SQIVND (reference sequence). V was shortened by 6 bases and J by 6 bases, with 14 bases between the two germline ends. CDR3 amino acids: CASSLQGWQTQYF. DNA of the CDR3: TGTGCCAGTAGCCTACAGGGATGGCAGACCCAGTACTTC.

The V call is TRBV6-5, the J call TRBJ1-3; D is possibly TRBD1 (6 bases). Germline V CDR1 and CDR2: MNHEY, SVGAGI. This CDR3 contains 15 residues. Trimming removed 6 bases at V and 0 bases at J, with 12 bases between. The CDR3 region is CASSLVRGSGNTIYF. CDR3 sequence (DNA): TGTGCCAGCAGCCTTGTCAGGGGCTCTGGAAACACCATATATTTT.

V gene TRBV12-5 combines with J gene TRBJ1-4; D gene uncertain. Germline V CDR1 and CDR2: LGHNT, FRNRAP. This CDR3 comprises 18 residues. Trimming left V 5 bases short and J 0 bases short, with 19 bases between. Here the CDR3 DNA reads TGTGCTAGTGGTCATGGGAGGCAGTTACTTTCAACTAATGAAAAACTGTTTTTT. Translated: CASGHGRQLLSTNEKLFF.

V gene TRBV7-8 combines with J gene TRBJ1-1; possibly TRBD1 for D (6 bases). Germline V gene data show CDR1 as SGHVS and CDR2 as FQNEAQ. The CDR3 contains 14 residues. V was cut by 5 bases and J by 0 bases, with 10 bases left in between. In DNA form, the CDR3 reads TGTGCCAGCAGCCAGGGGACACTGAACACTGAAGCTTTCTTT. Translation gives CASSQGTLNTEAFF.

This rearrangement joins TRBV7-9 to TRBJ2-5; D is perhaps TRBD2 (6 bases). CDR3 length equals 11 residues. V was pared by 11 bases and J by 2 bases, with 9 bases between. Germline V gene data show CDR1 as SEHNR and CDR2 as FQNEAQ (reference sequence). This CDR3 is CAGGIQETQYF. The CDR3 DNA is TGTGCCGGAGGGATTCAAGAGACCCAGTACTTC.

This clone was found a few times. The chain joins TRBV11-3 to TRBJ2-2; 8 nucleotides agree with TRBD1. Germline values: CDR1 SGHNT, CDR2 YENEEA. V shed 5 bases and J 4 bases; nucleotides not matched to a gene: 12. CDR3 size: 17 residues. CDR3 DNA sequence: TGTGCCAGCAGCCCTAACCCGGGACAGGCGATCACCGGGGAGCTGTTTTTT. Translating gives CASSPNPGQAITGELFF.

The chain is built from TRBV6-5 and TRBJ2-1; D possibly corresponds to TRBD1 (5 bases). Looked up from germline, CDR1 is MNHEY and CDR2 is SVGAGI. The CDR3 extends over 14 amino acids. V was pared by 0 bases and J by 7 bases, with 10 bases between. The DNA of the CDR3 is TGTGCCAGCAGTTACTCGAAAGGGGTAAATGAGCAGTTCTTC. Encoded protein: CASSYSKGVNEQFF.

The chain recombines TRBV9 with TRBJ2-3; the match to TRBD1 covers 8 bases. V was clipped by 2 bases and J by 5 bases; unmatched bases: 7. This CDR3 has 15 amino acids. Germline lookup yields CDR1 SGDLS and CDR2 YYNGEE. CDR3 residues: CASSVIPTGVDTQYF. The CDR3, as DNA: TGTGCCAGCAGCGTCATTCCGACAGGGGTAGATACGCAGTATTTT.

The V gene is TRBV15, the J gene TRBJ2-5, with D perhaps TRBD2 (5 bases). CDR3 length: 19 residues. The V gene lost 1 base and the J gene lost 0 bases, with 21 bases spanning the gap. Germline CDR1 and CDR2: LNHNV and YYDKDF (reference sequence). CDR3 in DNA: TGTGCCACCAGCAGAGGTAACGTTGCGTGGGCGGAGGACCAAGAGACCCAGTACTTC. The encoded protein is CATSRGNVAWAEDQETQYF.

A note on this clone: At one of its ends the junction is not consistent with the germline gene, which may arise from a read error. The chain uses TRBV7-7 and TRBJ2-3; 7 bases are shared with TRBD1. There are 13 residues in the CDR3. The germline CDR1 and CDR2 sequences are SSHAT and FNYEAQ (reference sequence). The CDR3 is CASSLDRDDTQYF. In DNA, the CDR3 is TGTGCTAGCAGCCTAGACAGGGATGATACGCAGTATTTT. Combining the CDR3 with reference TRBV7-7 and TRBJ2-3 gives the whole variable domain GAGVSQSPRYKVTKRGQDVTLRCDPISSHATLYWYQQALGQGPEFLTYFNYEAQPDKSGLPSDRFSAERPEGSISTLTIQRTEQRDSAMYRCASSLDRDDTQYFGPGTRLTVL.

The chain uses TRBV4-3 and TRBJ2-1; 9 bases agree with TRBD2. The CDR3 has 17 residues. The germline gives CDR1 LGHNA, CDR2 YSLEER. V lost 0 bases, J lost 4 bases, and 7 bases stayed unmatched. The CDR3 is CASSQEEAGGTYNEQFF. DNA of the CDR3: TGCGCCAGCAGCCAAGAGGAAGCGGGAGGTACTTACAATGAGCAGTTCTTC.

The V and J genes are TRBV6-5 and TRBJ1-1, with TRBD1 matching 7 bases. The J segment lost 1 base and the V segment lost 7 bases, leaving 3 bases of the junction unmatched. Germline assignment: CDR1 MNHEY and CDR2 SVGAGI. The CDR3 loop spans 13 amino acids. CDR3 sequence reads: CASNNRGNTEAFF. In nucleotides, the CDR3 is TGTGCCAGCAATAACAGGGGGAACACTGAAGCTTTCTTT.